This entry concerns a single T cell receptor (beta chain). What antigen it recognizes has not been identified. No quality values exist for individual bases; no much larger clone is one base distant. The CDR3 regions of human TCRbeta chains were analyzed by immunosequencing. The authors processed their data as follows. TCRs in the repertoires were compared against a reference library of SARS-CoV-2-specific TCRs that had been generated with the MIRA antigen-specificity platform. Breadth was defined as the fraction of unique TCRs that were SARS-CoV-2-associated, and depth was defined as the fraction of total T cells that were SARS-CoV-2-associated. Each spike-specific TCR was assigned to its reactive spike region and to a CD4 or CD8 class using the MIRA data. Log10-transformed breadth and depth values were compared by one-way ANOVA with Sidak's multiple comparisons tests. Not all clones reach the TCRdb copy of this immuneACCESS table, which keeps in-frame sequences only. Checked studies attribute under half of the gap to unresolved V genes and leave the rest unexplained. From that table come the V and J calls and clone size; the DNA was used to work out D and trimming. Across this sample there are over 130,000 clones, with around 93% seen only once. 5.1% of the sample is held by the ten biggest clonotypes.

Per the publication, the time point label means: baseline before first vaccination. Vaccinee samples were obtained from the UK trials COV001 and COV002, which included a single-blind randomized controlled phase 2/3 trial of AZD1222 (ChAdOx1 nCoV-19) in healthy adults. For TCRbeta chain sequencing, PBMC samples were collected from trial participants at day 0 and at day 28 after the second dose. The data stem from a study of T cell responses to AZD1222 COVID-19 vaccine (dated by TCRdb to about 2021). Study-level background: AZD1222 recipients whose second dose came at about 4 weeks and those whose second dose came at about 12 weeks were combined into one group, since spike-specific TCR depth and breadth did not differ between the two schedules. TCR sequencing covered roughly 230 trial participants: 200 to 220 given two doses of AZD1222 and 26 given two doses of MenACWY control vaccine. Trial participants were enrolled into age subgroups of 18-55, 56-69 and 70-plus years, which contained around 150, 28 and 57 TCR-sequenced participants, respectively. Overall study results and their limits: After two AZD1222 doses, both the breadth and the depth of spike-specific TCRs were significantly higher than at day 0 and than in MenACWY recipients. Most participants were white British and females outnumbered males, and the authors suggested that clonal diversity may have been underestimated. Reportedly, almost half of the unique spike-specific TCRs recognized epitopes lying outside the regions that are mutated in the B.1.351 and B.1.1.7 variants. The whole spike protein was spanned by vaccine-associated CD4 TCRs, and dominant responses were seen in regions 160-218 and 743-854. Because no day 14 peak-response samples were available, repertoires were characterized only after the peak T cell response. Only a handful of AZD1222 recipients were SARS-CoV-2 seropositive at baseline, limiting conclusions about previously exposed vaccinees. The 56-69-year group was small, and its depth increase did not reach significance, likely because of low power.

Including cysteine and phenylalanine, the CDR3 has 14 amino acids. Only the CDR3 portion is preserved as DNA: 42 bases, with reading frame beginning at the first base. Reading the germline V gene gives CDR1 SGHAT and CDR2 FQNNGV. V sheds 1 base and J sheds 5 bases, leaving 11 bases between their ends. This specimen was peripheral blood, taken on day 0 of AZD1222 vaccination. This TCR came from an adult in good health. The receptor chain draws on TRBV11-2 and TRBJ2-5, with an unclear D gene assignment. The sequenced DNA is TGTGCCAGCAGCTTAGCCCCCGGTCGCGAGACCCAGTACTTC. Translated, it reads CASSLAPGRETQYF.